The 28 T cell receptor beta chains reported below all come from one sample, sequenced in a study of T cells in narcolepsy (dated by TCRdb to 2016 to 2019). The library was produced with the immunoSEQ multiplex PCR assay. TCRdb took this table from immuneACCESS and kept in-frame rearrangements with V and J called. Such tables lack part of the clones; where checked against another copy, unresolved V genes explain under half of the gap, and the rest is unexplained. The sample table records 25,000 to 35,000 clones; almost 90% of these occur just once. 1% to 1.5% of the sample rests with the top ten. Sequenced input: CD45RA- memory CD4+ T cells from PBMCs. Read against the paper, the sample's cell subset or site label means: memory T cells sorted ex vivo from peripheral blood. The receptors derive from a human donor with narcolepsy.

The chain links TRBV19 to TRBJ1-5; no firm D call. CDR3 length: 14 amino acids. Germline-derived CDR1 and CDR2 are LNHDA and SQIVND (reference sequence). The V gene lost 7 bases and the J gene lost 3 bases, with 13 bases spanning the gap. DNA for the CDR3: TGTGCCAGTACACTCTGGCAGGACAATCAGCCCCAGCATTTT. This sequence encodes CASTLWQDNQPQHF.

J is TRBJ2-7 and V is TRBV19; possible D gene TRBD2, 5 bases. CDR1 and CDR2 from the germline V gene are LNHDA and SQIVND (reference sequence). CDR3 length equals 14 residues. Trimming left V 4 bases short and J 1 base short, with 11 bases between. The CDR3 nucleotides read TGTGCCAGTAGTACGGACTGGAATTCCTACGAGCAGTACTTC. It specifies CASSTDWNSYEQYF.

This rearrangement joins TRBV7-6 to TRBJ2-5; 10 nucleotides agree with TRBD2. Germline V gene lookup returns CDR1 SGHVS and CDR2 FNYEAQ. The CDR3 contains 16 residues. Losses at the gene ends were 3 bases for V and 5 bases for J; bases not matched to a gene: 9. The CDR3 sequence: CASSLTRLAGVETQYF. The CDR3 DNA reads TGTGCCAGCAGCTTGACGAGACTAGCGGGCGTGGAGACCCAGTACTTC.

The chain couples TRBV5-8 to TRBJ2-1, with 12 bases aligning to TRBD2. Germline-derived CDR1 and CDR2 are SGHTS and YDEGEE. The trim removed 5 bases at V and 7 bases at J, leaving 10 bases unmatched. This CDR3 is 16 amino acids long. Here the CDR3 reads CASRVGLAGGMNEQFF. In DNA, the CDR3 is TGTGCCAGCAGGGTCGGTCTAGCGGGAGGGATGAATGAGCAGTTCTTC. Complete variable domain (other parts from reference TRBV5-8 and TRBJ2-1): EAGVTQSPTHLIKTRGQQATLRCSPISGHTSVYWYQQALGLGLQFLLWYDEGEERNRGNFPPRFSGRQFPNYSSELNVNALELEDSALYLCASRVGLAGGMNEQFFGPGTRLTVL.

The chain recombines TRBV7-9 with TRBJ2-2; the D is unclear. Looked up from germline, CDR1 is SEHNR and CDR2 is FQNEAQ (reference sequence). Trimming removed 3 bases at V and 5 bases at J, with 4 bases between. The CDR3 is 12 residues long. CDR3 coding DNA: TGTGCCAGCAGCTTTCTAACCGGGGAGCTGTTTTTT. Translating gives CASSFLTGELFF. The full variable domain, with the rest looked up from reference TRBV7-9 and TRBJ2-2, is DTGVSQNPRHKITKRGQNVTFRCDPISEHNRLYWYRQTLGQGPEFLTYFQNEAQLEKSRLLSDRFSAERPKGSFSTLEIQRTEQGDSAMYLCASSFLTGELFFGEGSRLTVL.

The chain joins TRBV11-2 to TRBJ2-2; D remains ambiguous. Trimming removed 1 base from V and 7 bases from J, with 4 bases in between. In germline, CDR1 is SGHAT, CDR2 FQNNGV. The CDR3 is 12 residues long. The DNA for the CDR3 is TGTGCCAGCAGCTTAGTGTTCGGGGAGCTGTTTTTT. Translated: CASSLVFGELFF.

V gene TRBV10-2 combines with J gene TRBJ2-3, with 10 positions matching TRBD2. Germline CDR1 WSHSY, CDR2 SAAADI. The CDR3 sequence is 15 residues long. J lost 5 bases, V lost 4 bases, and 6 bases had no gene match. DNA of the CDR3: TGCGCCAGCAGTGTGCCAGCGGGGGGGCTAGATACGCAGTATTTT. Translating gives CASSVPAGGLDTQYF.

This sequence joins TRBV10-3 and TRBJ2-5; 10 nucleotides match TRBD1. The DNA end lines up better with TRBJ2-7; the J call may be wrong. This CDR3 contains 12 residues. Germline CDR1 is ENHRY and CDR2 is SYGVKD. As DNA, the CDR3 is TGTGCCATCAGTAGGGACAGGGGCGAGCAGTACTTC. Residues: CAISRDRGEQYF.

V and J are TRBV28 and TRBJ2-1; 13 bases line up with TRBD2. Germline CDR1 is MDHEN and CDR2 is SYDVKM. With V trimmed by 4 bases and J by 5 bases, 5 bases remained unmatched. CDR3 size: 16 residues. The CDR3 sequence is CASSSLAGGGNNEQFF. The CDR3 nucleotides read TGTGCCAGCAGTTCACTAGCGGGAGGGGGGAACAATGAGCAGTTCTTC.

V gene TRBV28 combines with J gene TRBJ1-1; D is unclear. Per the germline V gene, CDR1 is MDHEN and CDR2 is SYDVKM. Trimming shortened V by 5 bases and J by 4 bases, and 14 bases separated the two germline ends. CDR3 length: 14 amino acids. The CDR3 coding sequence is TGTGCCAGCAGTCCACCCTCCAGAACCACTGAAGCTTTCTTT. It codes for CASSPPSRTTEAFF.

The J gene is TRBJ2-3, the V gene TRBV28; D is perhaps TRBD2 (6 bases). Looked up from germline, CDR1 is MDHEN and CDR2 is SYDVKM. The CDR3 runs to 15 residues. V lost 6 bases, J lost 0 bases, and 13 bases lay in between. Written as DNA, the CDR3 is TGTGCCAGCAGCGGGGGAAAGACTAGCACAGATACGCAGTATTTT. It specifies CASSGGKTSTDTQYF.

The CDR3 coding sequence is TGTGCCAGCTCACCACAGTCGGGGCTAGCCAAAAACATTCAGTACTTC. Residues: CASSPQSGLAKNIQYF. V and J are TRBV18 and TRBJ2-4; D may correspond to TRBD1 or TRBD2 (5 bases each). This CDR3 comprises 16 residues. V lost 1 base, J lost 0 bases, and 10 bases lay in between. Looked up from germline, CDR1 is KGHSH and CDR2 is LQKENI.

The V gene is TRBV7-2, the J gene TRBJ1-1; 8 nucleotides line up with TRBD1. CDR3 length: 14 amino acids. Looked up from germline, CDR1 is SGHTA and CDR2 is FQGNSA. Trimming at V came to 4 bases and at J to 7 bases, leaving 8 bases not matched to a gene. The CDR3 loop is CASSSQGARSEAFF. CDR3 nucleotide sequence: TGTGCCAGCAGCTCGCAGGGGGCGCGGAGTGAAGCTTTCTTT.

The rearrangement uses TRBV25-1 and TRBJ1-2; no firm D call. Trimming removed 2 bases at V and 8 bases at J, with 15 bases between. This CDR3 has 14 amino acids. Germline CDR1 MGHDK, CDR2 SYGVNS. CDR3 sequence: CASSEQQPNRGYTF. The CDR3 nucleotides read TGTGCCAGCAGTGAACAACAGCCGAATAGAGGCTACACCTTC.

V and J are TRBV6-5 and TRBJ2-2; possibly TRBD2 for D (6 bases). CDR1 is MNHEY, CDR2 SVGAGI, per germline. Trimming cost V 4 bases and J 6 bases, with 15 bases left between them. The CDR3 loop spans 15 amino acids. CDR3 residues: CASSFGDFGPGELFF. The CDR3 DNA follows: TGTGCCAGCAGTTTCGGGGACTTCGGTCCCGGGGAGCTGTTTTTT.

The chain joins TRBV19 to TRBJ2-1; D perhaps matches TRBD1 (6 bases). This CDR3 is built from 18 residues. Germline CDR1 is LNHDA and CDR2 is SQIVND (reference sequence). Trimming took off 4 bases at V and 0 bases at J, with 19 bases between the two ends. The CDR3 loop reads CASSRARTATNSYNEQFF. The CDR3 coding sequence is TGTGCCAGTAGTAGGGCCCGGACAGCCACGAACTCCTACAATGAGCAGTTCTTC.

The chain is built from TRBV7-3 and TRBJ2-7; D is unclear. The V end lost 1 base, the J end lost 3 bases, and 10 bases lay between the germline ends. This CDR3 is 14 amino acids long. The germline gives CDR1 SGHTA, CDR2 FQGTGA. For the CDR3, the DNA is TGTGCCAGCAGCTTAAGTCCAGCGAACTACGAGCAGTACTTC. It specifies CASSLSPANYEQYF.

The rearrangement joins TRBV4-2 to TRBJ2-1; 7 bases are a match to TRBD1. The CDR3 totals 16 residues. Germline V CDR1 and CDR2: LGHNA, YNFKEQ. V shed 3 bases, J shed 3 bases, and the junction held 8 bases outside the gene matches. This chain's CDR3 is CASSQSDREYYNEQFF. CDR3 in DNA: TGTGCCAGCAGCCAGTCTGACAGGGAATACTACAATGAGCAGTTCTTC.

The gene calls are TRBV2 and TRBJ1-2; D remains unclear. This CDR3 contains 12 residues. Trimming removed 6 bases at V and 8 bases at J, with 13 bases between. Germline V gives CDR1 SNHLY, CDR2 FYNNEI. As DNA, the CDR3 is TGTGCCAGCAGCTACGCCGCACCCGGCTACACCTTC. It is translated as CASSYAAPGYTF.

The V call is TRBV5-4, the J call TRBJ2-3; the D gene is possibly TRBD1 (5 bases). Trimming shortened V by 3 bases and J by 1 base, and 15 bases separated the two germline ends. The length of the CDR3 is 16 residues. Germline lookup yields CDR1 SGHNT and CDR2 YYREEE (reference sequence). CDR3: CASSSLHSRGTDTQYF. Written as DNA, the CDR3 is TGTGCCAGCAGCTCCCTACACAGCAGGGGCACAGATACGCAGTATTTT.

This chain uses TRBV7-2 with TRBJ2-7; TRBD1 agrees at 9 bases. With V trimmed by 7 bases and J by 2 bases, 6 bases remained unmatched. The CDR3 consists of 14 residues. Per the germline V gene, CDR1 is SGHTA and CDR2 is FQGNSA. Here the CDR3 DNA reads TGTGCCAGCACCTTCACAGGGGGCCCCTACGAGCAGTACTTC. Translating gives CASTFTGGPYEQYF.

The chain links TRBV14 to TRBJ2-5, with D possibly TRBD1 on 6 matching bases. There are 14 residues in the CDR3. Trimming stripped 3 bases from V and 5 bases from J, with 13 bases between. Germline loops: CDR1 SGHDN, CDR2 FVKESK. In DNA form, the CDR3 reads TGTGCCAGCAGCCAGGGGGCCCGATCGGAGACCCAGTACTTC. This codes for CASSQGARSETQYF.

The V and J genes are TRBV9 and TRBJ2-5, with a tentative D call TRBD1 (6 bases). The CDR3 extends over 15 amino acids. In germline, CDR1 is SGDLS, CDR2 YYNGEE. Trimming took 2 bases from V and 3 from J, leaving 14 bases between them. CDR3 sequence: CASSVVGTPKETQYF. The CDR3 DNA is TGTGCCAGCAGCGTGGTCGGGACACCGAAAGAGACCCAGTACTTC.

CDR3 DNA sequence: TGCGCCAGCAGCCAAGAAAACGAGCAGTACTTC. Protein: CASSQENEQYF. This rearrangement joins TRBV4-1 to TRBJ2-7; D remains ambiguous. V lost 0 bases and J 5 bases, leaving 2 bases between the germline ends. The V gene's germline CDR1 is MGHRA and CDR2 YSYEKL. CDR3 size: 11 residues.

The chain links TRBV5-1 to TRBJ2-3; 13 bases align to TRBD2. From germline, CDR1 is SGHRS and CDR2 YFSETQ. J was trimmed by 5 bases and V by 4 bases; bases with no gene match: 7. CDR3 length: 16 amino acids. CDR3 sequence (DNA): TGCGCCAGCAGCCACCGGACTAGCGGGAGCGAAGATACGCAGTATTTT. Translating gives CASSHRTSGSEDTQYF.

The gene calls are TRBV27 and TRBJ1-1, with TRBD1 as a possible D gene (5 bases). Trimming cost V 7 bases and J 0 bases, with 15 bases left between them. Germline-derived CDR1 and CDR2 are MNHEY and SMNVEV (reference sequence). This CDR3 is built from 15 residues. The DNA of the CDR3 is TGTGCCAGCACTCCGGCAGGGATTATGAACACTGAAGCTTTCTTT. This encodes CASTPAGIMNTEAFF.

This chain connects TRBV19 to TRBJ1-1; D is unclear. The V and J ends lost 5 bases and 3 bases respectively, with 13 bases between them. Germline CDR1 and CDR2: LNHDA and SQIVND (reference sequence). The CDR3 loop spans 14 amino acids. CDR3 amino acids: CASSSVAGYTEAFF. CDR3 in DNA: TGTGCCAGTAGTTCCGTCGCTGGGTACACTGAAGCTTTCTTT.

The CDR3 sequence is CASSTREGYEQYF. The CDR3, as DNA: TGTGCCAGCAGTACCCGAGAGGGGTACGAGCAGTACTTC. The chain employs TRBV6-1 and TRBJ2-7; D is perhaps TRBD1 or TRBD2 (5 bases each). V dropped 5 bases and J dropped 4 bases, with 12 bases sitting between them. This CDR3 has 13 amino acids. Per the germline V gene, CDR1 is MNHNS and CDR2 is SASEGT.